Detailed here is one T cell receptor beta chain. cDNA reverse transcribed from extracted RNA served as the sequencing template. Profiled with immunoSEQ multiplex PCR; TCRdb holds only in-frame clones, not every one. The repertoire holds about 180,000 clones, with roughly 65% as singletons. The V gene's germline CDR1 is SQVTM and CDR2 ANQGSEA. The CDR3 has 14 amino acids. The V segment lost 6 bases and the J segment 4 bases; nucleotides outside the gene matches: 7. This specimen comes from a study of CD8+ T cells in alopecia areata. Study in general: The study gave tofacitinib for 6 to 18 months, then 6 months off drug.

The source material was CD4+ T cells sorted from blood, sampled at week 0. The V gene is TRBV29-1, the J gene TRBJ2-2; TRBD1 matches at 8 bases. The source of this sequence is a human donor with alopecia areata. CDR3 protein: CSVWDRRGTGELFF. The DNA of the CDR3 is TGCAGCGTATGGGACAGGAGGGGCACCGGGGAGCTGTTTTTT.